One and the same sample provided the 13 T cell receptor beta chains below, sequenced in a study of CD8+ T cells in alopecia areata. Reverse transcribed after extraction, RNA yielded cDNA as the sequencing template. Profiling relied on immunoSEQ multiplex PCR, and the TCRdb table lists in-frame clones only, not all of them. The sample has roughly 120,000 clones, none seen only once. The sample comprised lesional skin. The source of these receptors is a C3H/HeJ mouse with alopecia areata. Mice of this strain are of MHC haplotype H2-k.

Of note for this clone: The listed genes are named as in mouse. The CDR3: CASRLTGQKNSYEQYF. Partial CDR3 DNA: TGTGCCAGCAGACTCACGGGACAGAAAAACTCCTAT. V and J are TRBV26 and TRBJ2-7, with TRBD1 matching 7 bases. The read is 4 residues too short to cover the CDR3 end, so that end is filled in from the germline J gene. The CDR3 contains 16 residues. V shed 6 bases and J 0 bases; nucleotides not matched to a gene: 11. Germline V gene lookup returns CDR1 KGHPV and CDR2 FQNQEV (reference sequence). The whole variable domain, remainder taken from reference TRBV26 and TRBJ2-7, is NSKVIQTPRYLVKGQGQKAKMRCIPEKGHPVVFWYQQNKNNEFKFLINFQNQEVLQQIDMTEKRFSAECPSNSPCSLEIQSSEAGDSALYLCASRLTGQKNSYEQYFGPGTRLTVL.

About this clone itself: Genes and germline come from the mouse. The sequence runs out 4 residues before the end of the CDR3; the remainder is reconstructed from the germline J gene. This chain joins TRBV13-3 and TRBJ2-2; D uncertain. Per germline, CDR1 NNHDY and CDR2 SYVADS. V was trimmed by 2 bases and J by 6 bases, leaving 8 bases between them. This CDR3 has 13 residues. Incomplete CDR3 DNA: TGTGCCAGCAGTGAGAGGCTGGCCGGG. The encoded protein is CASSERLAG. The full CDR3 reads CASSERLAGQLYF. The variable domain in full, with the rest retrieved from reference TRBV13-3 and TRBJ2-2, is EAAVTQSPRSKVAVTGGKVTLSCHQTNNHDYMYWYRQDTGHGLRLIHYSYVADSTEKGDIPDGYKASRPSQENFSLILELASLSQTAVYFCASSERLAGQLYFGEGSKLTVL.

There are a few counts of this clone. The germline and genes are mouse ones. The CDR3 end is not reached by the read, which stops 4 residues before it; the germline J gene fills it in. The chain links TRBV13-3 to TRBJ2-1, with 11 bases that match TRBD2. With 3 bases clipped from V and 4 bases from J, the junction kept 3 bases outside the gene matches. The CDR3 loop spans 15 amino acids. CDR1 is NNHDY and CDR2 is SYVADS in the germline V gene. The DNA read from the CDR3 is TGTGCCAGCAGTGTGGGGACTGGGGGATATGCT. Translated: CASSVGTGGYA. The entire CDR3 sequence reads CASSVGTGGYAEQFF.

Comment on this clone: Mouse germline and gene names are used. Read coverage stops 4 residues before the CDR3 terminus; the germline J gene supplies the remainder. The chain couples TRBV1 to TRBJ2-7, with D perhaps matching TRBD1 (5 bases). The CDR3 covers 15 residues. Germline CDR1 NSQYPW, CDR2 LRSPGD (reference sequence). The V gene lost 0 bases and the J gene lost 2 bases, with 11 bases spanning the gap. CDR3 DNA (partial): TGCACCTGCAGTGCAGATGAGGGGAGGACCTAT. As protein: CTCSADEGRTY. The complete CDR3 protein is CTCSADEGRTYEQYF.

Note on this clone: Any gene name here is a mouse gene name. The CDR3 loop is CASSDAGFANTGQLYF. CDR3 DNA, as far as it was read: TGTGCCAGCAGTGATGCAGGGTTCGCAAACACCGGG. V is TRBV13-3 and J is TRBJ2-2, with TRBD1 as a possible D gene (5 bases). The sequence runs out 4 residues before the end of the CDR3; the remainder is reconstructed from the germline J gene. Trimming removed 0 bases from V and 0 bases from J, with 9 bases in between. From germline, CDR1 is NNHDY and CDR2 SYVADS. CDR3 length equals 16 residues.

This clone showed up just a few times. Each gene name is a mouse one. The sequenced fragment ends 4 residues before the CDR3 boundary, so the rest is inferred from the germline J gene. This chain links TRBV13-2 with TRBJ2-5; D ambiguous. This CDR3 region has 12 residues. Germline CDR1 reads NNHNN; CDR2 reads SYGAGS (reference sequence). The CDR3 bases that were read are TGTGCCAGCGGTGATGTCAGGGAC. Its protein is CASGDVRD. In full, the CDR3 is CASGDVRDTQYF.

For this clone: Gene names are the mouse ones. The read halts 4 residues ahead of the CDR3 end, with the missing end drawn from the germline J gene. J is TRBJ2-5 and V is TRBV13-3; D not resolved. Per the germline V gene, CDR1 is NNHDY and CDR2 is SYVADS. V was trimmed by 0 bases and J by 1 base, leaving 12 bases between them. The CDR3 extends over 16 amino acids. CDR3 in amino acids: CASSDASTKYQDTQYF. The covered CDR3 bases are TGTGCCAGCAGTGATGCGAGCACAAAATACCAAGAC.

This clone has ten or more counts. Germline and genes here are mouse. The CDR3 extends 4 residues past the end of the read, so its final part is completed from the germline J gene. The chain couples TRBV13-3 to TRBJ2-4; 9 bases map to TRBD1. Trimming removed 5 bases from V and 2 bases from J; junction bases left unmatched: 3. Germline V gene lookup returns CDR1 NNHDY and CDR2 SYVADS. The CDR3 has 14 amino acids. The CDR3 sequence is CASSRQGDQNTLYF. Partial CDR3 DNA: TGTGCCAGCAGCCGACAGGGGGATCAAAAC.

As for this clone: The gene names here belong to mouse. The sequence runs out 4 residues before the end of the CDR3; the remainder is reconstructed from the germline J gene. The chain joins TRBV19 to TRBJ1-4; tentatively, D is TRBD1 (6 bases). The CDR3 is 15 residues long. V lost 0 bases to trimming and J lost 6 bases, with 12 bases between them. CDR1 is FNHDT, CDR2 SITEND, per germline (reference sequence). The CDR3 loop reads CASSIVGDTYERLFF. The CDR3 DNA, read in part, is TGTGCCAGCAGTATAGTAGGGGACACCTACGAA.

Concerning this clone itself: Any gene name here is a mouse gene name. Read sequence stops 4 residues before the CDR3 end, and the germline J gene provides the missing end. V is TRBV1 and J is TRBJ2-2; D gene uncertain. Trimming took off 3 bases at V and 4 bases at J, with 12 bases between the two ends. Germline V gives CDR1 NSQYPW, CDR2 LRSPGD (reference sequence). The CDR3 is 15 residues long. The CDR3 sequence: CTCSAHSPPTGQLYF. Incomplete CDR3 DNA: TGCACCTGCAGTGCGCACAGTCCTCCCACCGGG.

A remark on this clone: Mouse gene names and germline throughout. The CDR3 is cut off 4 residues early in the read; its end comes from the germline J gene. The V call is TRBV19, the J call TRBJ2-3; the D is unclear. Between the trimmed V and J ends, which lost 2 bases and 0 bases, there was a span of 7 bases. The CDR3 is 14 amino acids. Germline-derived CDR1 and CDR2 are FNHDT and SITEND (reference sequence). The DNA read from the CDR3 is TGTGCCAGCAGTATCAACTATAGTGCAGAA. Protein product: CASSINYSAE. In full, the CDR3 reads CASSINYSAETLYF. The complete variable domain, with remaining parts taken from reference TRBV19 and TRBJ2-3, reads GGIITQTPKFLIGQEGQKLTLKCQQNFNHDTMYWYRQDSGKGLRLIYYSITENDLQKGDLSEGYDASREKKSSFSLTVTSAQKNEMAVFLCASSINYSAETLYFGSGTRLTVL.

Of note for this clone: Mouse names are used for the genes. The CDR3 end falls 4 residues outside the read, so it is completed with the germline J gene. The gene calls are TRBV19 and TRBJ2-5; maybe TRBD2 (6 bases). Per the germline V gene, CDR1 is FNHDT and CDR2 is SITEND (reference sequence). V gave up 3 bases and J gave up 0 bases, with 14 bases separating them. The CDR3 totals 16 residues. The sequenced part of the CDR3 DNA is TGTGCCAGCAGTAAGGCCTGGGGTATTAACCAAGAC. It encodes CASSKAWGINQD. The whole CDR3 protein reads CASSKAWGINQDTQYF.

This clone was observed a few times. TCRdb's protein and the translated DNA diverge at residue 12; the protein reported here is the translation of the DNA. Germline and genes here are mouse. With the read ending 3 residues before the CDR3 end, the germline J gene is used to fill in that end. This sequence joins TRBV19 and TRBJ1-6; 7 nucleotides agree with TRBD1. TRBJ1-6 is classed as an ORF, of uncertain function. The CDR3 contains 15 residues. V was pared by 4 bases and J by 3 bases, with 4 bases of the junction left unmatched. Germline V gene sequence: CDR1 FNHDT, CDR2 SITEND (reference sequence). CDR3 in amino acids: CASSPQGDYNSPLYF. The sequenced CDR3 bases are TGTGCCAGCAGTCCTCAGGGGGACTATAATTCGCCC.